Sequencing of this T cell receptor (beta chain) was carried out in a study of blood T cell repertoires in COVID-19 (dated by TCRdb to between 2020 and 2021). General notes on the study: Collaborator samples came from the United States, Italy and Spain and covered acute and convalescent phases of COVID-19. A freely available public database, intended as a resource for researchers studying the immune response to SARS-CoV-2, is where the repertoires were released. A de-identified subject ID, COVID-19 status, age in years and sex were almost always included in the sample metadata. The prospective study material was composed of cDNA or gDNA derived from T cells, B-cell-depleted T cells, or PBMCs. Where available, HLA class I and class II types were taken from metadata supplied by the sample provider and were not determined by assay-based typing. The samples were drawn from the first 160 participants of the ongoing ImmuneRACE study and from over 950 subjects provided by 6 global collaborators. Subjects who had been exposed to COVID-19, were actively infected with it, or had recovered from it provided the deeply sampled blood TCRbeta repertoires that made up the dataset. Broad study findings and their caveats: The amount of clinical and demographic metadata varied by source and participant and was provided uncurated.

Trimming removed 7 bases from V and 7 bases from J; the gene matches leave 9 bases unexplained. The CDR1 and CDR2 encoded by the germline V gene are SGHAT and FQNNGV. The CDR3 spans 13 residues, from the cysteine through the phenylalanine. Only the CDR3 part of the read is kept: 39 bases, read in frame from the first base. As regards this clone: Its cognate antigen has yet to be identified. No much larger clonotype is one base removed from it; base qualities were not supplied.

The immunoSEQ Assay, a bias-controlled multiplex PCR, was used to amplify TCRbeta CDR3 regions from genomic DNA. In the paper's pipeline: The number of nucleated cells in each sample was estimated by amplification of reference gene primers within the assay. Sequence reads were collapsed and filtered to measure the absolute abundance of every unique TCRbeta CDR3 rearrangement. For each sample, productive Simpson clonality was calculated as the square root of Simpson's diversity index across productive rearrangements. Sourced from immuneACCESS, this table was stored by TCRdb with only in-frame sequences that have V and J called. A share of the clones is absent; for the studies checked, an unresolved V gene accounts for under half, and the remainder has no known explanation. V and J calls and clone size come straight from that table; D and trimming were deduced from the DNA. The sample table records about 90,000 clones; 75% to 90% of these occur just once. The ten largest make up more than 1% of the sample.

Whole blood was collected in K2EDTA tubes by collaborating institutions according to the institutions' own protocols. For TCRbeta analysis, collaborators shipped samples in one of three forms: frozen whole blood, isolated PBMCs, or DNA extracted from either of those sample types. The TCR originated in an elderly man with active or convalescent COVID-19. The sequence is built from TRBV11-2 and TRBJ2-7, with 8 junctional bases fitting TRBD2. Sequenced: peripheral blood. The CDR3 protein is CASNPSGSREQYF. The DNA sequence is TGTGCCAGCAACCCTAGCGGGTCGCGGGAGCAGTACTTC. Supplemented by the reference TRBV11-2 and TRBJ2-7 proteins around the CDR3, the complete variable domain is EAGVAQSPRYKIIEKRQSVAFWCNPISGHATLYWYQQILGQGPKLLIQFQNNGVVDDSQLPKDRFSAERLKGVDSTLKIQPAKLEDSAVYLCASNPSGSREQYFGPGTRLTVT.